This T cell receptor (beta chain) was identified in a study of blood T cell repertoires in COVID-19. TCRdb keeps only in-frame clones here, not all; method: immunoSEQ multiplex PCR. The sample records around 300,000 clones, 90% to 95% being singletons. This CDR3 region has 13 residues. V lost 5 bases and J 7 bases, leaving 14 bases between the germline ends. Germline V CDR1 and CDR2: MDHEN, SYDVKM. This clonotype was sampled from a woman aged 25 to 39 with COVID-19, enrolled during active disease. The chain carries TRBV28 and TRBJ2-5; weak D call: TRBD2 (6 bases). The material sequenced was peripheral blood. The CDR3 DNA reads as TGTGCCAGCAGTGGGGGGACGGTCGCGACCCAGTACTTC. Translated, it gives CASSGGTVATQYF.